Described below is a single T cell receptor beta chain sequence and its context. Antigen: not known. The data were taken from a study of T cell responses to AZD1222 COVID-19 vaccine. The CDR3 is made up of 14 amino acids. Germline CDR1 and CDR2: SGHVS and FQNEAQ. V was trimmed by 9 bases and J by 0 bases, leaving 12 bases between them. Overall study results and limits: Seropositive AZD1222 recipients at baseline numbered only five or six. Donors in the cohort were predominantly white British and more often female, and clonal diversity was possibly underestimated.

The method was immunoSEQ multiplex PCR; TCRdb's version includes in-frame clones alone and lacks a portion of them. The table includes 95,000 to 150,000 clones, roughly 84% detected once. The gene calls are TRBV7-8 and TRBJ1-3; no clear D gene. The TCR was taken from an adult who received the AZD1222 COVID-19 vaccine. The sample consisted of peripheral blood, taken 28 days after the second AZD1222 dose. The CDR3 sequence: CASTISASGNTIYF. Written as DNA, the CDR3 is TGTGCCAGTACAATTTCGGCCTCTGGAAACACCATATATTTT.